This is a list of T cell receptor beta chains from one sample in a study of blood T cell repertoires in COVID-19. Method: immunoSEQ multiplex PCR; TCRdb's copy keeps in-frame clones and lacks some. Among about 95,000 clones listed, around 90% were seen once. The sample was peripheral blood. The receptors stem from a woman between 65 and 79 years old with acute or convalescent COVID-19. Each CDR3 is given with its conserved first and last residue. D genes are given only for firm matches. The size field is filled for only some rows; it gives once, few, many or a size class.

J: TRBJ1-3
length: 15
V: TRBV5-1
size: -
D: TRBD1
DNA: TGCGCCAGCAGCATAGGACAGGGAACTGGAAACACCATATATTTT
CDR3: CASSIGQGTGNTIYF

J: TRBJ2-1
length: 15
V: TRBV5-8
size: -
D: TRBD1
DNA: TGTGCCAGCAGCTTGGACAGGGGCACCTACAATGAGCAGTTCTTC
CDR3: CASSLDRGTYNEQFF

J: TRBJ1-2
length: 14
V: TRBV6-6
size: -
D: TRBD1
DNA: TGTGCCAGCAGTGACAGGGGGCAACCCTATGGCTACACCTTC
CDR3: CASSDRGQPYGYTF

J: TRBJ1-6
length: 16
V: TRBV6-5
size: few
D: -
DNA: TGTGCCAGCAGTTACATCAGGACAAACCCAGGGTCACCCCTCCACTTT
CDR3: CASSYIRTNPGSPLHF

J: TRBJ1-5
length: 15
V: TRBV11-2
size: -
D: TRBD1
DNA: TGTGCCAGCAGTTTGGGACAGGGGGCCGGTCAGCCCCAGCATTTT
CDR3: CASSLGQGAGQPQHF

J: TRBJ1-5
length: 14
V: TRBV5-1
size: -
D: -
DNA: TGCGCCAGCAGCTTGGAGGGGAGCAATCAGCCCCAGCATTTT
CDR3: CASSLEGSNQPQHF

J: TRBJ1-2
length: 13
V: TRBV3-1/TRBV3-2
size: -
D: -
DNA: TGTGCCAGCAGCCCCCAGGGATACTATGGCTACACCTTC
CDR3: CASSPQGYYGYTF

J: TRBJ1-2
length: 13
V: TRBV7-8
size: -
D: -
DNA: TGTGCCAGCAGCTTCGACACATTCTATGGCTACACCTTC
CDR3: CASSFDTFYGYTF

J: TRBJ2-5
length: 14
V: TRBV6-1
size: -
D: -
DNA: TGTGCCAGCAGTGAAGGGGGGCGGTCGGAGACCCAGTACTTC
CDR3: CASSEGGRSETQYF

J: TRBJ1-4
length: 17
V: TRBV6-1
size: -
D: -
DNA: TGTGCCAGCAGTGTAAGCCGGGTCTTGGTGGCTTCGGTGGGGGCTACTTTT
CDR3: CASSVSRVLVASVGATF

J: TRBJ1-1
length: 12
V: TRBV30
size: -
D: -
DNA: TGTGCCTGGAAACTGTTGAACACTGAAGCTTTCTTT
CDR3: CAWKLLNTEAFF

J: TRBJ2-3
length: 19
V: TRBV27
size: -
D: TRBD2
DNA: TGTGCCAGCAGTTTCCGGACTAGCGGGGCAACCTCTACCACAGATACGCAGTATTTT
CDR3: CASSFRTSGATSTTDTQYF

J: TRBJ2-3
length: 16
V: TRBV7-2
size: -
D: -
DNA: TGTGCCAGCAGGCTGGAAGGGAGACGCCCAACAGATACGCAGTATTTT
CDR3: CASRLEGRRPTDTQYF

J: TRBJ2-1
length: 14
V: TRBV27
size: few
D: -
DNA: TGTGCCAGCAGTTCTCTCGTCGGCTACAATGAGCAGTTCTTC
CDR3: CASSSLVGYNEQFF

J: TRBJ2-1
length: 21
V: TRBV14
size: -
D: TRBD2
DNA: TGTGCCAGCAGCCAAGGGTCTAGCGGGAGGACCTGGAACCTGAGGGACAATGAGCAGTTCTTC
CDR3: CASSQGSSGRTWNLRDNEQFF

J: TRBJ1-1
length: 14
V: TRBV29-1
size: -
D: TRBD1
DNA: TGCAGCGTTGGGACAGGGACATTAAACACTGAAGCTTTCTTT
CDR3: CSVGTGTLNTEAFF

J: TRBJ2-1
length: 16
V: TRBV9
size: -
D: TRBD1
DNA: TGTGCCAGCAGCCTAAGGACAGGGCCTAGTAACGGCGAGCAGTTCTTC
CDR3: CASSLRTGPSNGEQFF

J: TRBJ2-7
length: 15
V: TRBV4-2
size: -
D: -
DNA: TGTGCCAGCAGCCAAGCTGGAGGTGGAGACTACGAGCAGTACTTC
CDR3: CASSQAGGGDYEQYF

J: TRBJ1-1
length: 14
V: TRBV19
size: -
D: -
DNA: TGTGCCAGTAGTATAGACAGGGGGAACACTGAAGCTTTCTTT
CDR3: CASSIDRGNTEAFF

J: TRBJ2-2
length: 14
V: TRBV19
size: -
D: TRBD1
DNA: TGTGCCAGTCGGGACAGGGGGAACACCGGGGAGCTGTTTTTT
CDR3: CASRDRGNTGELFF

J: TRBJ2-3
length: 15
V: TRBV18
size: -
D: -
DNA: TGTGCCAGCTCACCTAGCCAGGGTAGCACAGATACGCAGTATTTT
CDR3: CASSPSQGSTDTQYF

J: TRBJ1-1
length: 15
V: TRBV5-1
size: -
D: -
DNA: TGCGCCAGCAGCGGAGCACAGGGAGCGAACACTGAAGCTTTCTTT
CDR3: CASSGAQGANTEAFF

J: TRBJ1-6
length: 15
V: TRBV6-5
size: -
D: TRBD1
DNA: TGTGCCAGCACCGTGGAGACAGGGGATTCTTCACCCCTCCACTTT
CDR3: CASTVETGDSSPLHF

J: TRBJ1-5
length: 13
V: TRBV5-8
size: -
D: TRBD1
DNA: TGTGCCAGCAGAGGGACAGGGAATCAGCCCCAGCATTTT
CDR3: CASRGTGNQPQHF

J: TRBJ1-5
length: 17
V: TRBV30
size: once
D: TRBD1
DNA: TGTGCCTGGAGCCCTTCGGGACAGGGATCTTTTAATCAGCCCCAGCATTTT
CDR3: CAWSPSGQGSFNQPQHF

J: TRBJ1-1
length: 14
V: TRBV28
size: once
D: -
DNA: TGTGCCAGCAGTTTAACAGGATTGAACACTGAAGCTTTCTTT
CDR3: CASSLTGLNTEAFF

J: TRBJ2-5
length: 16
V: TRBV6-1
size: once
D: -
DNA: TGTGCCAGCAGTGCTCGACAAGGGGCGATCGGGGAGACCCAGTACTTC
CDR3: CASSARQGAIGETQYF

J: TRBJ2-1
length: 16
V: TRBV3-1/TRBV3-2
size: -
D: -
DNA: TGTGCCAGCAGCCCTACTTTCGGGGAAGTTTACAATGAGCAGTTCTTC
CDR3: CASSPTFGEVYNEQFF

J: TRBJ1-1
length: 14
V: TRBV18
size: few
D: -
DNA: TGTGCCAGCTCACAAGACAGAAGCGACACTGAAGCTTTCTTT
CDR3: CASSQDRSDTEAFF

J: TRBJ1-5
length: 14
V: TRBV2
size: -
D: -
DNA: TGTGCCAGCAGGACAGATGCTAGCAATCAGCCCCAGCATTTT
CDR3: CASRTDASNQPQHF

J: TRBJ1-6
length: 15
V: TRBV11-2
size: once
D: TRBD1
DNA: TGTGCCAGCAGCTTCGACAGGGTCCCGAATTCACCCCTCCACTTT
CDR3: CASSFDRVPNSPLHF

J: TRBJ2-1
length: 17
V: TRBV11-2
size: -
D: -
DNA: TGTGCCAGCAGCTTATTAGGCGGGGGCCGCCTGAGCCATGAGCAGTTCTTC
CDR3: CASSLLGGGRLSHEQFF

J: TRBJ2-1
length: 17
V: TRBV4-2
size: -
D: TRBD2
DNA: TGTGCCAGCAGCCAACTCAGAGCGGGAGGATCCTACAATGAGCAGTTCTTC
CDR3: CASSQLRAGGSYNEQFF

J: TRBJ1-2
length: 14
V: TRBV5-4
size: -
D: TRBD1
DNA: TGTGCCAGCAGGATGGGACAGGGGGTCTATGGCTACACCTTC
CDR3: CASRMGQGVYGYTF

J: TRBJ2-5
length: 20
V: TRBV21-1
size: -
D: -
DNA: TGTGCCAGCAGCAAAGTAAGGTTGTCACTACTCGTTTCGGGGGAAGAGACCCAGTACTTC
CDR3: CASSKVRLSLLVSGEETQYF

J: TRBJ1-4
length: 15
V: TRBV6-5
size: -
D: TRBD1
DNA: TGTGCCAGCAGTTCGGACAGGGGGAAGGTCGAAAAACTGTTTTTT
CDR3: CASSSDRGKVEKLFF

J: TRBJ2-7
length: 13
V: TRBV3-1/TRBV3-2
size: -
D: -
DNA: TGTGCCAGCAGCCAAAGTAGGGGCTACGAGCAGTACTTC
CDR3: CASSQSRGYEQYF

J: TRBJ1-5
length: 12
V: TRBV24-1
size: -
D: -
DNA: TGTGCCACCAGTGATTCCCGGGACAAATGGCATTTT
CDR3: CATSDSRDKWHF

J: TRBJ1-1
length: 13
V: TRBV5-1
size: once
D: TRBD1
DNA: TGCGCCAGCAGCACCTCAGGGGGCACTGAAGCTTTCTTT
CDR3: CASSTSGGTEAFF

J: TRBJ2-7
length: 12
V: TRBV28
size: -
D: TRBD2
DNA: TGTGCCTTTGGGACTAGTATTGACGAGCAGTACTTC
CDR3: CAFGTSIDEQYF

J: TRBJ2-5
length: 14
V: TRBV28
size: once
D: TRBD1
DNA: TGTGCCAGCAGTTTGGGGACAGGGTCAGAGACCCAGTACTTC
CDR3: CASSLGTGSETQYF

J: TRBJ2-1
length: 18
V: TRBV9
size: -
D: TRBD2
DNA: TGTGCCAGCAGCGTAGTCTCTAGCGGGGGCCTGGGCGAAAATGAGCAGTTCTTC
CDR3: CASSVVSSGGLGENEQFF

J: TRBJ2-1
length: 17
V: TRBV28
size: -
D: TRBD2
DNA: TGTGCCAGCAGTCCTAGCTTTACTAGCGGGAGAGACAATGAGCAGTTCTTC
CDR3: CASSPSFTSGRDNEQFF

J: TRBJ1-5
length: 17
V: TRBV21-1
size: -
D: -
DNA: TGTGCCAGCAGCAACTTCCCGGGGGGAATCAGCAATCGGCCCCAGCATTTT
CDR3: CASSNFPGGISNRPQHF

J: TRBJ1-6
length: 15
V: TRBV4-1
size: few
D: -
DNA: TGCGCCAGCAGCCAAGTCAACAGGGAAAATTCACCCCTCCACTTT
CDR3: CASSQVNRENSPLHF

J: TRBJ1-2
length: 12
V: TRBV4-2
size: -
D: -
DNA: TGTGCCAGCAGCCAAGACAGGGGTGGCTACACCTTC
CDR3: CASSQDRGGYTF

J: TRBJ2-1
length: 13
V: TRBV5-4
size: once
D: -
DNA: TGTGCCAGCAGCCGTAAATCGGACAATGAGCAGTTCTTC
CDR3: CASSRKSDNEQFF

J: TRBJ2-5
length: 13
V: TRBV27
size: -
D: -
DNA: TGTGCCAGCAGGAAGACAGAGCAAGAGACCCAGTACTTC
CDR3: CASRKTEQETQYF

J: TRBJ1-1
length: 14
V: TRBV25-1
size: -
D: TRBD1
DNA: TGTGCCAGCAGTGGACAGGGAGCGTTCACTGAAGCTTTCTTT
CDR3: CASSGQGAFTEAFF

J: TRBJ2-7
length: 14
V: TRBV10-2
size: -
D: -
DNA: TGCGCCAGCAGCCTCACGGGAAACGCCTACGAGCAGTACTTC
CDR3: CASSLTGNAYEQYF

J: TRBJ1-1
length: 15
V: TRBV5-1
size: once
D: -
DNA: TGCGCCAGCAGCTTGGTTAATGCAGGAAACACTGAAGCTTTCTTT
CDR3: CASSLVNAGNTEAFF

J: TRBJ1-4
length: 14
V: TRBV5-4
size: -
D: -
DNA: TGTGCCAGCAGCTCCGGAGATACTAATGAAAAACTGTTTTTT
CDR3: CASSSGDTNEKLFF

J: TRBJ2-5
length: 18
V: TRBV19
size: once
D: TRBD2
DNA: TGTGCCAGTAGTAGGCTAAGCTTGAGCGGGAACACCCAAGAGACCCAGTACTTC
CDR3: CASSRLSLSGNTQETQYF

J: TRBJ2-3
length: 16
V: TRBV19
size: few
D: -
DNA: TGTGCCAGTAGTAACCGGGAGACAGCGTTTACAGATACGCAGTATTTT
CDR3: CASSNRETAFTDTQYF

J: TRBJ1-4
length: 17
V: TRBV18
size: few
D: -
DNA: TGTGCCAGCTCAGCACAAATGACAGGTGGAACTAATGAAAAACTGTTTTTT
CDR3: CASSAQMTGGTNEKLFF